The 4 T cell receptor beta chains presented below share a single source sample, sequenced in a study of beta chain features in type 1 diabetes. Every bit of the isolated RNA underwent reverse transcription, so sequencing read expressed TCRB transcripts. The table came from immunoSEQ multiplex PCR; TCRdb's copy has only in-frame clones and leaves some out. The data contain 860,000 or so clones, roughly 15% of them singletons. The material sequenced was naive CD4+ T cells from blood. The origin of the receptors is a young woman in good health.

A few counts support this clone. V gene TRBV27 combines with J gene TRBJ2-1; D gene unclear. Germline lookup yields CDR1 MNHEY and CDR2 SMNVEV (reference sequence). V was shortened by 5 bases and J by 5 bases, with 19 bases between the two germline ends. The CDR3 spans 16 residues. CDR3 DNA: TGTGCCAGCAGTCCCTCCGGCTTGGGGAAGCACAATGAGCAGTTCTTC. This encodes CASSPSGLGKHNEQFF.

This clone was picked up a small number of times. Other DNA sequences from this sample encode an identical CDR3 as well. The rearrangement links TRBV11-2 to TRBJ2-5; TRBD2 is a possible D gene (5 bases). Germline CDR1 and CDR2: SGHAT and FQNNGV. Deletions cut 5 bases from V and 2 bases from J, with 9 bases between. This CDR3 is built from 13 residues. The CDR3 reads CASSLGVQETQYF. The DNA of the CDR3 is TGTGCCAGCAGCCTCGGGGTTCAAGAGACCCAGTACTTC.

This clone was found a few times. V and J are TRBV7-3 and TRBJ2-6, with D uncertain. V was pared by 2 bases and J by 0 bases, with 5 bases between. The CDR3 runs to 15 residues. The germline V gene encodes CDR1 SGHTA and CDR2 FQGTGA. The CDR3, as DNA: TGTGCCAGCAGCTTAGTAGCCTCTGGGGCCAACGTCCTGACTTTC. It translates to CASSLVASGANVLTF.

The V gene is TRBV4-1, the J gene TRBJ2-5; D might be TRBD2 (5 bases). Between the trimmed V and J ends, which lost 4 bases and 4 bases, there was a span of 10 bases. The germline gives CDR1 MGHRA, CDR2 YSYEKL. There are 13 residues in the CDR3. CDR3 nucleotide sequence: TGCGCCAGCAGCCGTCTAGCTCGAGAGACCCAGTACTTC. Its protein is CASSRLARETQYF.